Listed below are T cell receptor beta chains from one sample, sequenced in a study of T-cell memory formation after mild COVID-19. From the 5' RACE reads, TCRdb called clonotypes with MiXCR, one entry per CDR3 protein. The sample includes about 600,000 distinct CDR3 sequences, about 20% seen only once; the top ten take approximately 8.4%. Sequencing was performed on PBMCs or a T cell subset sorted from them (not recorded which). Receptors were obtained from an adult woman who had mild COVID-19 (a few samples of this study predate the infection). Cell type and time point are not known. Both conserved end residues are part of each CDR3. A D gene is named only where the DNA matches it firmly. Clone size is not always given. Where it is, it says once, few, many or a class for expanded clones.

>TRBJ2-3|TRBD2|TRBV7-6|few
TGTGCCAGCAGCCGAACTTGGGGACTAGCGGGAGATGGGGAGACAGATACGCAGTATTTT
CASSRTWGLAGDGETDTQYF
>TRBJ2-1|TRBD2|TRBV6-5|.
TGTGCCAGCAGGACTAGCGGTAGGGGTGATGAGCAGTTCTTC
CASRTSGRGDEQFF
>TRBJ2-2|TRBD2|TRBV12-3/TRBV12-4|.
TGTGCCAGCAGCCCGGGACTAAGCACCGGGGAGCTGTTTTTT
CASSPGLSTGELFF
>TRBJ2-2|.|TRBV7-2|.
TGTGCCAGCAGCTTAGTAGGCCAGGGGATGGCCGGGGAGCTGTTTTTT
CASSLVGQGMAGELFF
>TRBJ1-1|TRBD1|TRBV19|.
TGTGCCAGTAGTACCCAGACAGGGGGCACCACTGAAGCTTTCTTT
CASSTQTGGTTEAFF
>TRBJ2-4|.|TRBV12-3/TRBV12-4|many
TGTGCCAGCAGTTCTGCCGGGGGCATTCAGTACTTC
CASSSAGGIQYF
>TRBJ2-7|.|TRBV24-1|.
TGTGCCACCAGTGAGCGACATTCCTACGAGCAGTACTTC
CATSERHSYEQYF
>TRBJ2-7|TRBD1|TRBV12-3/TRBV12-4|few
TGTGCCAGCAGTTGGGCGACAGGGAAGCTCAACGAGCAGTACTTC
CASSWATGKLNEQYF
>TRBJ2-3|.|TRBV3-1|few
TGTGCCAGCAGCGGGGCTGTAGATACGCAGTATTTT
CASSGAVDTQYF
>TRBJ2-2|TRBD2|TRBV7-8|.
TGTGCCAGCAGCTTAGGGCTAGCGGGGGGCTTGAACACCGGGGAGCTGTTTTTT
CASSLGLAGGLNTGELFF
>TRBJ2-7|.|TRBV5-1|.
TGCGCCAGCAGCTCGGGACCCCTCCAAGAGCAGTACTTC
CASSSGPLQEQYF
>TRBJ1-1|.|TRBV12-3/TRBV12-4|many
TGTGCCAGCAGTTTAGGGATGGAGGGCACTGAAGCTTTCTTT
CASSLGMEGTEAFF
>TRBJ2-7|TRBD2|TRBV3-1|.
TGTGCCAGCAGCCAGGGACTAGCGGGGCCGCAGTACTTC
CASSQGLAGPQYF
>TRBJ2-5|.|TRBV7-6|.
TGTGCCAGCAGCCGAATACAAGAGACCCAGTACTTC
CASSRIQETQYF
>TRBJ1-1|TRBD1|TRBV4-1|.
TGCGCCAGCAGCCAAGGCAATGGACAGGGGCCACCTGGGTGGGCTTTCTTT
CASSQGNGQGPPGWAFF
>TRBJ2-7|.|TRBV10-3|few
TGTGCCAACCGGGCCGGCAGCTCCTACGAGCAGTACTTC
CANRAGSSYEQYF
>TRBJ2-1|TRBD1|TRBV5-1|few
TGCGCCAGCAGCTACAGGACAGGGGGCATCGATGAGCAGTTCTTC
CASSYRTGGIDEQFF
>TRBJ2-4|.|TRBV9|many
TGTGCCAGCAGCGTGGACAGTTCCTTCGAAAACATTCAGTACTTC
CASSVDSSFENIQYF
>TRBJ2-2|TRBD2|TRBV7-3|.
TGTGCCAGCAGCTTAAGAGGGACTATGAACACCGGGGAGCTGTTTTTT
CASSLRGTMNTGELFF
>TRBJ2-5|TRBD2|TRBV19|.
TGTGCCAGTAGCCCTAGCGGGGGGCTTTCCGCCCAAGAGACCCAGTACTTC
CASSPSGGLSAQETQYF
>TRBJ2-7|.|TRBV24-1|.
TGTGCCACCAGTGAACCAGGGTCTGGCGAGCAGTACTTC
CATSEPGSGEQYF
>TRBJ2-3|TRBD1|TRBV6-5|few
TGTGCCAGCAGTGACAGGGGGGTGAGCACAGATACGCAGTATTTT
CASSDRGVSTDTQYF
>TRBJ2-5|TRBD2|TRBV7-9|.
TGTGCCAGCAGCACCGGGACTAGCGGGGCGGAGACCCAGTACTTC
CASSTGTSGAETQYF
>TRBJ1-5|.|TRBV24-1|.
TGTGCCACCAGTGATTGGACAGGCAATCAGCCCCAGCATTTT
CATSDWTGNQPQHF
>TRBJ2-1|.|TRBV5-1|many
TGCGCCAGCAGCCCCGACAGGTCCTACAATGAGCAGTTCTTC
CASSPDRSYNEQFF
>TRBJ1-5|.|TRBV7-9|.
TGTGCCAGCAGCCCCCCGGGACACCTAGATCAGCCCCAGCATTTT
CASSPPGHLDQPQHF
>TRBJ2-3|TRBD2|TRBV6-5|.
TGTGCCAGCTCCCCTGCCGGGGGGGCTTATACGCAGTATTTT
CASSPAGGAYTQYF
>TRBJ2-5|.|TRBV7-8|.
TGTGCCAGCAGCTTAATAGGCGCCGAGACCCAGTACTTC
CASSLIGAETQYF
>TRBJ1-5|.|TRBV6-2/TRBV6-3|.
TGTGCCAGCAGCTACCCAACGCCTGCGGGGCAGCCCCAGCATTTT
CASSYPTPAGQPQHF
>TRBJ1-1|.|TRBV5-4|few
TGTGCCAGCAGCTTGATTGGGGGTGAAGCTTTCTTT
CASSLIGGEAFF
>TRBJ2-2|TRBD2|TRBV20-1|.
TGCAGTGCTAATCCGGGACTAGCGGGGGGCCCGAACCCCGGGGAGCTGTTTTTT
CSANPGLAGGPNPGELFF
>TRBJ1-5|.|TRBV20-1|few
TGCAGTGCTTTGGACGGCAATCAGCCCCAGCATTTT
CSALDGNQPQHF
>TRBJ2-1|.|TRBV7-9|.
TGTGCCAGCAGCTTAGAGCGTCAACCCAATGAGCAGTTCTTC
CASSLERQPNEQFF
>TRBJ2-3|.|TRBV20-1|few
TGCAGTGCCGCGCCGGACCCCTTTAGCACAGATACGCAGTATTTT
CSAAPDPFSTDTQYF
>TRBJ1-3|.|TRBV12-3/TRBV12-4|few
TGTGCCAGCAGTTCCAGGGGAAACACCATATATTTT
CASSSRGNTIYF
>TRBJ2-7|TRBD2|TRBV20-1|.
TGCAGTGCTAGAGGACTAGCGGGAACTTTCACCTACGAGCAGTACTTC
CSARGLAGTFTYEQYF
>TRBJ2-7|TRBD1|TRBV6-5|.
TGTGCCAGTGGACAGGCACCCGGTGGTCGGTACTTC
CASGQAPGGRYF
>TRBJ2-1|.|TRBV7-9|few
TGTGCCAGCAGCTTAGTCGACGGACACAATGAGCAGTTCTTC
CASSLVDGHNEQFF
>TRBJ2-7|TRBD2|TRBV7-2|many
TGTGCCAGCAGCTTAGTGGCTAGCGGGTTAACCTACGAGCAGTACTTC
CASSLVASGLTYEQYF
>TRBJ1-6|TRBD1|TRBV20-1|few
TGCAGTGCTAGAGGAACAGGGGCGGGTGGTGCACCCCTCCACTTT
CSARGTGAGGAPLHF
>TRBJ1-6|.|TRBV9|.
TGTGCCAGCAGCGTAGGAGGGGACCCCTATTCACCCCTCCACTTT
CASSVGGDPYSPLHF
>TRBJ1-1|.|TRBV7-6|many
TGTGCCAGCAGCTCCGGGGTCTCTAGCACTGAAGCTTTCTTT
CASSSGVSSTEAFF
>TRBJ2-5|.|TRBV29-1|.
TGCAGCGTGAGGCGGGCAGGCCAAGAGACCCAGTACTTC
CSVRRAGQETQYF
>TRBJ2-3|TRBD2|TRBV20-1|many
TGCAGTGCTAGACGGGCTAGCGGGATTAGTTCAGATACGCAGTATTTT
CSARRASGISSDTQYF
>TRBJ1-6|TRBD1|TRBV20-1|many
TGCAGTGCTAGAGATCCGTGGGACAGGGAAAATTCACCCCTCCACTTT
CSARDPWDRENSPLHF